A single sample is the source of the 2 T cell receptor beta chains below, sequenced in a study of Tregs in tolerant kidney transplant recipients. Some clones are missing from TCRdb's copy, which holds only in-frame ones; the method was immunoSEQ multiplex PCR. The table has around 50,000 clones, 80% to 90% seen once. The sample consisted of CD4+ T cells from blood. These receptors were collected from a human donor in good health.

The genes are TRBV7-9 and TRBJ2-3; D is possibly TRBD2 (5 bases). Trimming took 5 bases from V and 1 from J, leaving 22 bases between them. The CDR3 covers 18 residues. Per the germline V gene, CDR1 is SEHNR and CDR2 is FQNEAQ (reference sequence). CDR3 nucleotides: TGTGCCAGCAGCCCCGGGATAGCACTCTTTCGGGGCACAGATACGCAGTATTTT. Amino acids: CASSPGIALFRGTDTQYF. Supplemented by reference TRBV7-9 and TRBJ2-3, the full variable domain reads DTGVSQNPRHKITKRGQNVTFRCDPISEHNRLYWYRQTLGQGPEFLTYFQNEAQLEKSRLLSDRFSAERPKGSFSTLEIQRTEQGDSAMYLCASSPGIALFRGTDTQYFGPGTRLTVL.

For this clone: A junction end diverges from the germline sequence, so it may reflect a read error. Other DNA sequences in the same sample also yield this CDR3. The V call is TRBV5-1, the J call TRBJ1-1; D not resolved. This CDR3 has 14 residues. The germline CDR1 and CDR2 sequences are SGHRS and YFSETQ. The CDR3 DNA sequence: TGCGCCAGCAGCTCTTCTATGTCTCGGACTGAAGCCTTCTTT. Amino acids: CASSSSMSRTEAFF.